The present T cell receptor beta chain was sequenced within a study of T cell responses to AZD1222 COVID-19 vaccine. General study findings and limits: At baseline, just five to seven AZD1222 recipients tested seropositive.

The CDR3 is made up of 17 amino acids. Trimming removed 3 bases from V and 5 bases from J, with 23 bases in between. Germline V gene lookup returns CDR1 MGHRA and CDR2 YSYEKL. In the case of this clone: The antigen remains undetermined.

Here immunoSEQ multiplex PCR was the method, and the copy in TCRdb shows in-frame clones only, minus some. This sample's table reports about 140,000 clones. The sample consisted of peripheral blood. The genes are TRBV4-1 and TRBJ2-7, with TRBD2 as a possible D gene (6 bases). The clonotype comes from an adult in good health. This chain's CDR3 is CASSHPSRGTLINEQYF. The CDR3 DNA follows: TGCGCCAGCAGCCACCCTTCGCGGGGAACGCTAATTAACGAGCAGTACTTC.